Following are 14 T cell receptor beta chains from one sample sequenced in a study of cytomegalovirus exposure and HLA in healthy donors. Use of 60 Vbeta and 13 Jbeta primers characterized the PCR. This table comes from immunoSEQ multiplex PCR, and its TCRdb copy is limited to in-frame clones, with some not included. The table lists around 94,000 clones, around 76% of them singletons. Sequenced: PBMCs. These receptor sequences come from a woman in her sixties in good health and CMV-seropositive.

V and J are TRBV18 and TRBJ2-3; D remains ambiguous. Trimming removed 3 bases at V and 0 bases at J, with 13 bases between. This CDR3 is built from 16 residues. CDR1 and CDR2 from the germline V gene are KGHSH and LQKENI. The CDR3 spells CASSPLSIPSTDTQYF. The CDR3 DNA reads TGTGCCAGCTCACCCCTCAGTATTCCTAGCACAGATACGCAGTATTTT.

The chain has TRBV5-5 and TRBJ2-2; a weak D match, TRBD1 (6 bases). Trimming removed 4 bases from V and 3 bases from J, with 13 bases in between. This CDR3 is built from 15 residues. The germline gives CDR1 SGHKS, CDR2 YYEKEE (reference sequence). CDR3 coding DNA: TGTGCCAGCAGCCCAAGTGGGGGCCACACCGGGGAGCTGTTTTTT. As protein: CASSPSGGHTGELFF.

The chain carries TRBV29-1 and TRBJ2-3, with D unresolved. Germline V gene data show CDR1 as SQVTM and CDR2 as ANQGSEA. Trimming stripped 4 bases from V and 5 bases from J, with 16 bases between. The CDR3 is 14 amino acids. The CDR3: CSVVPSLGRDTQYF. The DNA for the CDR3 is TGCAGCGTTGTACCCAGCCTAGGCCGAGATACGCAGTATTTT.

The V gene is TRBV5-1, the J gene TRBJ2-7; 9 bases line up with TRBD2. J gave up 2 bases and V 5 bases, and 5 bases lay outside the gene matches. Germline V gene lookup returns CDR1 SGHRS and CDR2 YFSETQ. There are 14 residues in the CDR3. The CDR3 coding sequence is TGCGCCAGCAGACCGACTAGCGGCGCCTACGAGCAGTACTTC. Protein product: CASRPTSGAYEQYF.

The chain carries TRBV11-2 and TRBJ2-7; 7 bases fit TRBD2. This CDR3 is built from 15 residues. CDR1 is SGHAT and CDR2 is FQNNGV in the germline V gene. The junction had 6 bases not matched to a gene; V was cut back by 1 base and J by 3 bases. The CDR3 sequence: CASSLAGEGFYEQYF. The CDR3 DNA sequence: TGTGCCAGCAGCTTAGCCGGGGAGGGATTCTACGAGCAGTACTTC.

This clone was seen many times. J is TRBJ1-3 and V is TRBV6-6; 7 nucleotides match TRBD1. V lost 5 bases, J lost 1 base, and 5 bases stayed unmatched. CDR3 length: 15 amino acids. Per germline, CDR1 MNHNY and CDR2 SVGAGI (reference sequence). The CDR3 is CASSRNRGSGNTIYF. CDR3 in DNA: TGTGCCAGCAGTCGCAACAGGGGATCTGGAAACACCATATATTTT.

This chain joins TRBV7-9 and TRBJ1-5, with TRBD1 identical over 7 bases. The junction had 6 bases not matched to a gene; V was cut back by 1 base and J by 12 bases. The germline V gene has CDR1 SEHNR and CDR2 FQNEAQ (reference sequence). CDR3 length: 13 residues. CDR3 nucleotides: TGTGCCAGCAGCTTAGGAGGGGGCTCCGACCAGCATTTT. Its translation: CASSLGGGSDQHF.

V usage is TRBV6-5 and J usage is TRBJ1-4, with 10 bases lining up with TRBD1. Trimming removed 4 bases from V and 3 bases from J; junction bases left unmatched: 5. Germline loops: CDR1 MNHEY, CDR2 SVGAGI. This CDR3 region has 16 residues. The CDR3 spells CASSWGQGRSNEKLFF. The CDR3 bases are TGTGCCAGCAGTTGGGGACAGGGGAGGTCTAATGAAAAACTGTTTTTT.

Written as DNA, the CDR3 is TGTGCCAGCAGTTACTCGGGGGGGCGAAATGAAAAACTGTTTTTT. It specifies CASSYSGGRNEKLFF. The rearrangement uses TRBV6-5 and TRBJ1-4, with D perhaps TRBD1 (6 bases). This CDR3 has 15 residues. CDR1 MNHEY and CDR2 SVGAGI come from the germline V gene. Between the trimmed V and J ends, which lost 0 bases and 5 bases, there was a span of 10 bases.

This clone was seen a handful of times. The chain is built from TRBV5-4 and TRBJ1-1; D may be TRBD1 (5 bases). This CDR3 region has 13 residues. CDR1 and CDR2 from the germline V gene are SGHNT and YYREEE (reference sequence). Trimming shortened V by 2 bases and J by 3 bases, and 8 bases separated the two germline ends. Here the CDR3 DNA reads TGTGCCAGCAGCTTAAAGACAGACACTGAAGCTTTCTTT. Translation: CASSLKTDTEAFF.

V usage is TRBV30 and J usage is TRBJ1-1; D is possibly TRBD1 (6 bases). Germline V gene sequence: CDR1 GTSNPN, CDR2 SVGIG (reference sequence). V shed 1 base and J shed 10 bases, with 13 bases lying between them. This CDR3 spans 12 amino acids. CDR3 sequence reads: CAWSDQGRGAFF. CDR3 in DNA: TGTGCCTGGAGTGACCAGGGCAGGGGAGCTTTCTTT. Full variable domain (missing parts from reference TRBV30 and TRBJ1-1): SQTIHQWPATLVQPVGSPLSLECTVEGTSNPNLYWYRQAAGRGLQLLFYSVGIGQISSEVPQNLSASRPQDRQFILSSKKLLLSDSGFYLCAWSDQGRGAFFGQGTRLTVV.

The rearrangement uses TRBV6-5 and TRBJ1-4; D possibly corresponds to TRBD1 (6 bases). Trimming shortened V by 5 bases and J by 9 bases, and 16 bases separated the two germline ends. The CDR3 is 14 amino acids. The germline gives CDR1 MNHEY, CDR2 SVGAGI. The DNA for the CDR3 is TGTGCCAGCAGTCACCCGGGACAACTACAAAAACTGTTTTTT. Its protein product is CASSHPGQLQKLFF.

This clone has more than one count but fewer than ten. The rearrangement links TRBV6-5 to TRBJ1-1; TRBD1 matches 8 bases. With V trimmed by 6 bases and J by 8 bases, 8 bases remained unmatched. The germline gives CDR1 MNHEY, CDR2 SVGAGI. This CDR3 has 13 amino acids. Written as DNA, the CDR3 is TGTGCCAGCAGACTACTCGACAGGGGAGAAGCTTTCTTT. Its translation: CASRLLDRGEAFF.

The V and J genes are TRBV5-5 and TRBJ2-5, with 8 bases matching TRBD2. Germline V lookup: CDR1 SGHKS, CDR2 YYEKEE (reference sequence). Trimming cost V 4 bases and J 4 bases; bases outside gene matches: 6. The CDR3 runs 14 residues. The CDR3 sequence is CASSMGLGTETQYF. The CDR3 DNA sequence: TGTGCCAGCAGCATGGGACTAGGGACAGAGACCCAGTACTTC.